This TCR beta chain originates from a study of blood T cell repertoires in COVID-19. The overall study: Some COVID-19 samples were acute and others convalescent; all came from the United States, Italy and Spain. PBMCs, B-cell-depleted T cells, or T cells were the source of the cDNA or gDNA that made up the material.

In this sample, this clone turned up once. V shed 5 bases, J shed 4 bases, and the junction held 6 bases outside the gene matches. Germline V CDR1 and CDR2: MGHRA, YSYEKL. The length of the CDR3 is 15 residues. In the original processing: Reference gene primer amplification gave estimated nucleated cell counts. Produced via immunoSEQ multiplex PCR; TCRdb's table is partial and in-frame only. The V and J calls and clone size are taken from that table; D and trimming were inferred from the DNA. The sample includes 150,000 to 200,000 clones, around 85% of them seen just once. Specimen: peripheral blood. This rearrangement joins TRBV4-1 to TRBJ2-1; 9 bases map to TRBD2. The clonotype originates from a woman aged 55-75 years with acute or convalescent COVID-19. The CDR3 sequence: CASSTLAGLYNEQFF. The CDR3 DNA follows: TGCGCCAGCAGCACACTAGCGGGTCTGTACAATGAGCAGTTCTTC.